Here is one T cell receptor (beta chain) with its context. The sample is drawn from a study of tumor-infiltrating lymphocytes in localized non-small cell lung cancer. This CDR3 has 14 amino acids. Between the trimmed V and J ends, which lost 3 bases and 4 bases, there was a span of 12 bases. Germline-derived CDR1 and CDR2 are ENHRY and SYGVKD. Generated by immunoSEQ multiplex PCR, the TCRdb table keeps only in-frame clones and is missing some. This sample carries 13,000 or so clones, 78% of them seen once, and the ten largest clones take 4% to 5%. The sample was lung tumor tissue. The TCR comes from a human donor with non-small cell lung cancer. The chain combines TRBV10-3 with TRBJ1-2, with a weak D call TRBD1 (6 bases). Here the CDR3 reads CAISDGQGSYGYTF. In DNA, the CDR3 is TGTGCCATCAGTGACGGTCAGGGGAGCTATGGCTACACCTTC.